This T cell receptor (beta chain) was retrieved from a study of T cells in localized non-small cell lung cancer. Turning to this clone: Its antigen is not identified. At the DNA level, this CDR3 is encoded by other sequences in the same sample as well.

This CDR3 is 15 amino acids long. CDR1 and CDR2 from the germline V gene are SNHLY and FYNNEI. Between the trimmed V and J ends, which lost 3 bases and 0 bases, there was a span of 9 bases. Regarding the study as a whole: Uninvolved adjacent lung had more T cell clonality than any other tissue, topping tumor. Sequence data derive from only one tumor region, so heterogeneity remains possible.

Using immunoSEQ multiplex PCR, the repertoire was profiled, and TCRdb retains in-frame clones only, with some absent. This table holds about 40,000 clones, 86% found once. The sequence was collected from a man aged 40 to 70 with stage I lung adenocarcinoma. The chain uses TRBV2 and TRBJ2-1, with D possibly TRBD2 on 5 matching bases. This material consisted of peripheral blood, taken before any cancer treatment. CDR3 sequence reads: CASSESGFSYNEQFF. The CDR3 DNA is TGTGCCAGCAGTGAGTCGGGATTCTCCTACAATGAGCAGTTCTTC.